This section outlines one TCR beta chain sequence together with its context. This sample stems from a study of blood T cell repertoires in COVID-19. Study overall: PBMCs, B-cell-depleted T cells, or T cells provided the cDNA or gDNA that made up the material.

Under the authors' procedure: The authors estimated nucleated cell counts from reference gene primer amplification. The repertoire was sequenced with immunoSEQ multiplex PCR; TCRdb's copy has only in-frame clones and lacks some. That table gives V, J and clone size, and the DNA gave D and trimming. In the table there are roughly 70,000 clones, approximately 90% of which are singletons. The CDR3 has 24 amino acids. V gave up 4 bases and J gave up 2 bases, with 42 bases separating them. In germline, CDR1 is SGHDN, CDR2 FVKESK. V gene TRBV14 combines with J gene TRBJ2-7; maybe TRBD1 (6 bases). This clonotype was obtained from a human donor in a cohort sampled during active COVID-19. The material sequenced was peripheral blood. The CDR3 DNA reads TGTGCCAGCAGCCCCTACCGAGCCTCCCGGGATGGTGGACAGAAAGCTAGAATGGCCTACGAGCAGTACGTC. Translating it yields CASSPYRASRDGGQKARMAYEQYV.